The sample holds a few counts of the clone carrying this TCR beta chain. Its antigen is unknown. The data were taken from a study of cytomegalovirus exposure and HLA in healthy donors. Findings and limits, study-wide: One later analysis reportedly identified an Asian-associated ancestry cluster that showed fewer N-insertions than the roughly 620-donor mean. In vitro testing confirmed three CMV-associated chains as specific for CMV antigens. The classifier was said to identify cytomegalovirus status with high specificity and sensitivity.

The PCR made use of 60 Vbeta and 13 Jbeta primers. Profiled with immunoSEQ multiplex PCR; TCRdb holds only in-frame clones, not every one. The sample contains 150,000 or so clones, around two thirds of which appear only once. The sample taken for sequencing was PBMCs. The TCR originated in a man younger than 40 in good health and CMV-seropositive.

CDR3 bases: TGTGCCAGCAGTTACTCGTCGGGGGACTATGGCTACACCTTC. The encoded protein is CASSYSSGDYGYTF. The chain joins TRBV6-6 to TRBJ1-2; tentatively, D is TRBD1 (5 bases). The ends were cut back, 0 bases at V and 3 bases at J, with 8 bases in the middle. Germline V gives CDR1 MNHNY, CDR2 SVGAGI (reference sequence). CDR3 length equals 14 residues.